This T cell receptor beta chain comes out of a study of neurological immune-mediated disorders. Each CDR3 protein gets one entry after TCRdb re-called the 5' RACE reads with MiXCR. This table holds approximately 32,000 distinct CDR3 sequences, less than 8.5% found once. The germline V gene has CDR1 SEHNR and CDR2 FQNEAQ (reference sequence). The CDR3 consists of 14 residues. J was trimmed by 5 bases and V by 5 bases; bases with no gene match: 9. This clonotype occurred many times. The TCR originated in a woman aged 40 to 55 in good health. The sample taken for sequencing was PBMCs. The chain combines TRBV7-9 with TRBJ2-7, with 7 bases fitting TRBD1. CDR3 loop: CASSPEGAGDEQYF. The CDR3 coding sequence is TGTGCCAGCAGCCCCGAGGGGGCTGGGGACGAGCAGTACTTC.